This is a list of T cell receptor beta chains from one sample in a study of shared clonotypes between healthy human individuals. Some clones are missing from TCRdb's copy, which holds only in-frame ones; the method was immunoSEQ multiplex PCR. There are about 960,000 clones in the sample; around 80% occur only once, and nearly 1.5% lies in the top ten. Sequenced: memory CD4+ T cells sorted from blood. These receptors came from a man between 18 and 29 years old in good health. Each CDR3 is given with its conserved first and last residue. D genes are given only for firm matches. Part of the rows lack a size; the others show once, few, many or a class for expanded clones.

cdr3_aa | cdr3_nt | clone_size | j_call | d_call | v_call
CASSRRGGADTQYF | TGTGCCAGCAGTCGCCGCGGGGGTGCAGATACGCAGTATTTT | - | TRBJ2-3 | TRBD2 | TRBV7-3
CAWKGGRAPRITGELFF | TGTGCCTGGAAAGGCGGGAGGGCCCCCCGGATCACCGGGGAGCTGTTTTTT | - | TRBJ2-2 | TRBD2 | TRBV30
CASSGRTGPYEQYF | TGTGCCAGCAGTGGCCGGACGGGTCCCTACGAGCAGTACTTC | - | TRBJ2-7 | - | TRBV6-1
CASGKGRAGTDTQYF | TGTGCCAGCGGTAAGGGGAGGGCGGGCACAGATACGCAGTATTTT | - | TRBJ2-3 | TRBD2 | TRBV9
CASTTPPGGEDYYGYTF | TGCGCCAGCACCACACCCCCCGGAGGGGAAGATTACTATGGCTACACCTTC | - | TRBJ1-2 | - | TRBV5-1
CASKRGRAGTGELFF | TGTGCCAGCAAACGCGGCAGGGCGGGGACCGGGGAGCTGTTTTTT | once | TRBJ2-2 | - | TRBV28
CATSRGAGDFTEAFF | TGTGCCACCAGCAGAGGGGCAGGTGATTTCACTGAAGCTTTCTTT | few | TRBJ1-1 | - | TRBV15
CASGRQGTSPLHF | TGTGCTAGTGGCCGACAGGGAACTTCACCCCTCCACTTT | once | TRBJ1-6 | TRBD1 | TRBV12-5
CSVDSGQVNEQYF | TGCAGCGTTGATTCCGGACAGGTAAACGAGCAGTACTTC | - | TRBJ2-7 | TRBD1 | TRBV29-1
CASSPGGLGETQYF | TGCGCCAGCAGCCCGGGGGGGCTAGGAGAGACCCAGTACTTC | - | TRBJ2-5 | TRBD2 | TRBV5-1
CASSPQGHPETQYF | TGTGCTAGCAGCCCCCAGGGGCACCCAGAGACCCAGTACTTC | - | TRBJ2-5 | - | TRBV7-7
CASDTTEKLFF | TGTGCCAGCGACACGACCGAAAAACTGTTTTTT | few | TRBJ1-4 | - | TRBV2
CASSLMDRVNTEAFF | TGTGCCAGCAGCTTGATGGACAGGGTGAACACTGAAGCTTTCTTT | - | TRBJ1-1 | TRBD1 | TRBV5-6
CASSRLAGQETQYF | TGTGCCAGCAGTCGTCTAGCGGGACAAGAGACCCAGTACTTC | - | TRBJ2-5 | TRBD2 | TRBV7-9